The entry below gives a single T cell receptor (beta chain) sequence along with its context. The source of the sample is a study of blood T cell repertoires in COVID-19. The CDR3 runs to 12 residues. Between the trimmed V and J ends, which lost 2 bases and 5 bases, there was a span of 6 bases. Some clones are missing from TCRdb's copy, which holds only in-frame ones; the method was immunoSEQ multiplex PCR. The sample has more than 200,000 clones, 70% to 85% seen once. The receptor was derived from an elderly woman with active or convalescent COVID-19. The sequenced sample was peripheral blood. The chain recombines TRBV12-3 or TRBV12-4 with TRBJ2-5; the D gene is possibly TRBD1 (5 bases). CDR3 sequence: CASSLRGETQYF. CDR3 sequence (DNA): TGTGCCAGCAGTTTAAGGGGCGAGACCCAGTACTTC.